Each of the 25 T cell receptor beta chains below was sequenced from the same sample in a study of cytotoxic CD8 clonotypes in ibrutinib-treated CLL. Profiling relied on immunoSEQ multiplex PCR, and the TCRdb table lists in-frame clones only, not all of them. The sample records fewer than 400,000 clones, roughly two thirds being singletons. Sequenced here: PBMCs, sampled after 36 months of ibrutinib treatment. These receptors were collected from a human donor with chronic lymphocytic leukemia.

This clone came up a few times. CDR3 bases: TGTGCCACCAGCAGTGGGGGACAGGGGATAGAGACCCAGTACTTC. It translates to CATSSGGQGIETQYF. This rearrangement joins TRBV15 to TRBJ2-5, with 10 bases aligning to TRBD1. CDR1 is LNHNV, CDR2 YYDKDF, per germline (reference sequence). The junction had 5 bases not matched to a gene; V was cut back by 3 bases and J by 4 bases. This CDR3 contains 15 residues.

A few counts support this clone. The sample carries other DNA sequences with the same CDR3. CDR3 in DNA: TGTGCCAGCAGCGTAGACGGCAACACTGAAGCTTTCTTT. Translated: CASSVDGNTEAFF. The V and J genes are TRBV9 and TRBJ1-1; unclear D gene. CDR3 size: 13 residues. Germline-derived CDR1 and CDR2 are SGDLS and YYNGEE. Trimming took 0 bases from V and 2 from J, leaving 5 bases between them.

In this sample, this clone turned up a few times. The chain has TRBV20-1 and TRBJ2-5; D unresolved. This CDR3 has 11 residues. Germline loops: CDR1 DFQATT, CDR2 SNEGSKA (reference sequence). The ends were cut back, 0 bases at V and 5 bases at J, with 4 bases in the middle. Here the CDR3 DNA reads TGCAGTGCTAGAGATATCGAGACCCAGTACTTC. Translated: CSARDIETQYF.

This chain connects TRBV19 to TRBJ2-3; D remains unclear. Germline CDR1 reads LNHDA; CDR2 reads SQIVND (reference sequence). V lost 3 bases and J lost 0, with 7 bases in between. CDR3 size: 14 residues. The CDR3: CASSISLSTDTQYF. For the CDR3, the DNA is TGTGCCAGTAGTATCTCTTTGAGCACAGATACGCAGTATTTT.

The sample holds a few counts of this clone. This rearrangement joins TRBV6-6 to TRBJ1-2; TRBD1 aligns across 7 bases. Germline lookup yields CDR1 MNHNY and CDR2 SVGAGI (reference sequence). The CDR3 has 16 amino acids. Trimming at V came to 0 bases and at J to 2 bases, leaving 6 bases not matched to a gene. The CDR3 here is CASSYSGTEDNYGYTF. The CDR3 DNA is TGTGCCAGCAGTTACTCCGGGACAGAGGACAACTATGGCTACACCTTC.

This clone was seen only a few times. The CDR3 nucleotides read TGCAGCGTTGAAGGGACAGGGCCTTCATGGACCCAGTACTTC. Protein sequence: CSVEGTGPSWTQYF. V usage is TRBV29-1 and J usage is TRBJ2-5; TRBD1 matches at 8 bases. CDR1 and CDR2 from the germline V gene are SQVTM and ANQGSEA. Germline trimming cut 1 base from V and 7 bases from J; bases unmatched to any gene: 8. This CDR3 has 14 residues.

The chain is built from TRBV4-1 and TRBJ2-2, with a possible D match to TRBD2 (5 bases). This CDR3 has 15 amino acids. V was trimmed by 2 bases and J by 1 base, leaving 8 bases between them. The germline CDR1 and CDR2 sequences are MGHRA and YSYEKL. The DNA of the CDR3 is TGCGCCAGCAGCCAACCCCGGGAGAACACCGGGGAGCTGTTTTTT. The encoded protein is CASSQPRENTGELFF.

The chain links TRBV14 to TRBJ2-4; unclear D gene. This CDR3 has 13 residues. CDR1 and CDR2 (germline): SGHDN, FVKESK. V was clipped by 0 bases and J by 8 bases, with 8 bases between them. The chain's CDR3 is CASSQDQVDIQYF. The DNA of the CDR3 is TGTGCCAGCAGCCAAGATCAGGTAGACATTCAGTACTTC.

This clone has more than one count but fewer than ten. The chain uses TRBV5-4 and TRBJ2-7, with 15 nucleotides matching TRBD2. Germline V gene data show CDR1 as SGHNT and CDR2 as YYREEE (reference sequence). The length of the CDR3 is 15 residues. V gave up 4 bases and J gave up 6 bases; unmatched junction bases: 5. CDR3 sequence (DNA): TGTGCCAGCAGCCCGGGACTAGCGGGAGGCACCGAGCAGTACTTC. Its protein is CASSPGLAGGTEQYF.

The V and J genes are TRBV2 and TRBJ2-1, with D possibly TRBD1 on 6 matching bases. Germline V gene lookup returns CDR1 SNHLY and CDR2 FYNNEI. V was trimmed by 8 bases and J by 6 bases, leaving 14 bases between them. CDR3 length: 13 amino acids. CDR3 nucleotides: TGTGCCAGCGGGGGTAGAGGGGGCAATGAGCAGTTCTTC. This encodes CASGGRGGNEQFF. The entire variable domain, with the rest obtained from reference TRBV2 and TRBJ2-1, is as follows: EPEVTQTPSHQVTQMGQEVILRCVPISNHLYFYWYRQILGQKVEFLVSFYNNEISEKSEIFDDQFSVERPDGSNFTLKIRSTKLEDSAMYFCASGGRGGNEQFFGPGTRLTVL.

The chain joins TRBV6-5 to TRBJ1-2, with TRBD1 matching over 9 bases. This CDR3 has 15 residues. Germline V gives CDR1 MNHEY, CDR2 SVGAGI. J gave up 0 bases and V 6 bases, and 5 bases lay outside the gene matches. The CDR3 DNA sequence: TGTGCCAGCAGGGGGACAGGGACGGCTAACTATGGCTACACCTTC. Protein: CASRGTGTANYGYTF.

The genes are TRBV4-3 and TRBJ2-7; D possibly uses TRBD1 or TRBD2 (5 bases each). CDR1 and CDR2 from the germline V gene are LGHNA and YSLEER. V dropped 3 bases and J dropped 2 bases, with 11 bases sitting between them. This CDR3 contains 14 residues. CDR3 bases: TGCGCCAGCAGCCAGAGGGGTGGGCCCTACGAGCAGTACTTC. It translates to CASSQRGGPYEQYF.

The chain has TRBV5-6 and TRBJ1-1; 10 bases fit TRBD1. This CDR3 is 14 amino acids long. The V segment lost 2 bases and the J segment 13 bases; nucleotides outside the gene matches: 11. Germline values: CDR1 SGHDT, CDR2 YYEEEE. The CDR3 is CASSLYIPGTGVFF. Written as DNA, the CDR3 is TGTGCCAGCAGCTTATACATTCCCGGGACAGGGGTTTTCTTT.

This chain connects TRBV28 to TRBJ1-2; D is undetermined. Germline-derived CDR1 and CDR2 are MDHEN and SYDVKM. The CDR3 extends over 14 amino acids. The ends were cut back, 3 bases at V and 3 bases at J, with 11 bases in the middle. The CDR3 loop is CASSFTGVHYGYTF. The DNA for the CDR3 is TGTGCCAGCAGTTTCACTGGGGTGCACTATGGCTACACCTTC.

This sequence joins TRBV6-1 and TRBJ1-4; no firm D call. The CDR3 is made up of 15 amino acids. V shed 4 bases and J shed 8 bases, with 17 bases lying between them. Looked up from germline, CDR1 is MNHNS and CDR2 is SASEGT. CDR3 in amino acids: CASSVSPLGGEKLFF. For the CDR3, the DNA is TGTGCCAGCAGTGTTAGCCCTCTAGGCGGAGAAAAACTGTTTTTT.

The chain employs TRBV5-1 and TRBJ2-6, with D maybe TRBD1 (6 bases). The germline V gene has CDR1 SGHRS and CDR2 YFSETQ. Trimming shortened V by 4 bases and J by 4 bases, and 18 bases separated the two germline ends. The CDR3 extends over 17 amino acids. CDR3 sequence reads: CASSERVGARGANVLTF. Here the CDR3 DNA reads TGCGCCAGCAGCGAGAGGGTGGGGGCACGCGGGGCCAACGTCCTGACTTTC.

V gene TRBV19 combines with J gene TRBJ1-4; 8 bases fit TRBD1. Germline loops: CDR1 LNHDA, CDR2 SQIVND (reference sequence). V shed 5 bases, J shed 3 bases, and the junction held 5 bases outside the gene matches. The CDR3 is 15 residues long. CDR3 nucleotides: TGTGCCAGTAGTCCGAACAGGGGGGCTAATGAAAAACTGTTTTTT. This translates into CASSPNRGANEKLFF.

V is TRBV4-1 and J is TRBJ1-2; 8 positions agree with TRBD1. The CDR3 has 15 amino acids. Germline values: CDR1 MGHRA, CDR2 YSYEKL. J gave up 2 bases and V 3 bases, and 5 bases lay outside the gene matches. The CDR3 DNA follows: TGCGCCAGCAGCCAGCAGGGGGCGTCGAACTATGGCTACACCTTC. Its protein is CASSQQGASNYGYTF.

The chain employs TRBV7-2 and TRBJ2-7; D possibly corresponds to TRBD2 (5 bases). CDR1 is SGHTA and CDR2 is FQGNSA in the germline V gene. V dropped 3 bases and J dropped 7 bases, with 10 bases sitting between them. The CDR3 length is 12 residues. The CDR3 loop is CASSFVSGEQYF. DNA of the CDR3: TGTGCCAGCAGCTTTGTTTCGGGGGAGCAGTACTTC.

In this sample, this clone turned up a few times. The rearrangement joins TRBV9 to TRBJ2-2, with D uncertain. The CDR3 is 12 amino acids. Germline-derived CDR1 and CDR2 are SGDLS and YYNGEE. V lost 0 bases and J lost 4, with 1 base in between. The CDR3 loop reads CASSVVTGELFF. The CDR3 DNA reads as TGTGCCAGCAGCGTAGTCACCGGGGAGCTGTTTTTT.

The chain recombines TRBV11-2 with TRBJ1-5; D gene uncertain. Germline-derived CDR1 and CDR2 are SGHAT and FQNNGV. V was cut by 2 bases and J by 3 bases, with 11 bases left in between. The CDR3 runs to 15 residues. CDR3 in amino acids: CASSLSPDINQPQHF. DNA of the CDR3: TGTGCCAGCAGCTTAAGCCCCGATATCAATCAGCCCCAGCATTTT. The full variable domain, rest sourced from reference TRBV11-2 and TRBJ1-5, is EAGVAQSPRYKIIEKRQSVAFWCNPISGHATLYWYQQILGQGPKLLIQFQNNGVVDDSQLPKDRFSAERLKGVDSTLKIQPAKLEDSAVYLCASSLSPDINQPQHFGDGTRLSIL.

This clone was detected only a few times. CDR3 protein: CASSLHHGTGQPQHF. For the CDR3, the DNA is TGTGCCAGCAGCTTACACCACGGAACAGGGCAGCCCCAGCATTTT. The rearrangement uses TRBV11-2 and TRBJ1-5; a possible D gene is TRBD1 (6 bases). Germline lookup yields CDR1 SGHAT and CDR2 FQNNGV. V gave up 2 bases and J gave up 7 bases, with 15 bases separating them. This CDR3 region has 15 residues.

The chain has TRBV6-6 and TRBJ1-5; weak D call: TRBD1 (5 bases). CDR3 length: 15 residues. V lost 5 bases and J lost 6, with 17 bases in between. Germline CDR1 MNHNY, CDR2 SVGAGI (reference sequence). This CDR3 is CASSRFTQGGQPQHF. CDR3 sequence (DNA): TGTGCCAGCAGTCGATTCACCCAGGGAGGTCAGCCCCAGCATTTT.

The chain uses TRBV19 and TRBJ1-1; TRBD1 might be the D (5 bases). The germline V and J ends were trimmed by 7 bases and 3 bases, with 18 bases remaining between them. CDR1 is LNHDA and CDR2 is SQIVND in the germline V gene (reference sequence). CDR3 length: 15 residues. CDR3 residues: CASTPARGGDTEAFF. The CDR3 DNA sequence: TGTGCCAGTACCCCAGCAAGGGGTGGGGACACTGAAGCTTTCTTT. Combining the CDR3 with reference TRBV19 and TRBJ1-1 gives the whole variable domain DGGITQSPKYLFRKEGQNVTLSCEQNLNHDAMYWYRQDPGQGLRLIYYSQIVNDFQKGDIAEGYSVSREKKESFPLTVTSAQKNPTAFYLCASTPARGGDTEAFFGQGTRLTVV.

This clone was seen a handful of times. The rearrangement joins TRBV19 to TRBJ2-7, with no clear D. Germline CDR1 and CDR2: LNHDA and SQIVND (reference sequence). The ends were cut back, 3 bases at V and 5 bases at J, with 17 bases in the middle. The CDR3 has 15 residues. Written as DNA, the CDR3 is TGTGCCAGTAGTATGAAAGGTTCCCAAAGCCACGAGCAGTACTTC. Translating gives CASSMKGSQSHEQYF.